The 12 T cell receptor beta chains presented below share a single source sample, sequenced in a study of blood T cells in healthy people across ages (dated by TCRdb to the mid-2010s). The library was prepared using 5' RACE. TCRdb names Illumina HiSeq 2500 as the instrument used. A second roughly 7 to 12 cycle PCR used a sample-barcoded 5' primer and a J-beta primer mix. TCRdb passed the public sequencing reads through fastp at Q25 and MiXCR, retaining productive beta sequences. Merged by CDR3 protein, the rows form single entries marked with the most common genes and DNA. This sample comprises over 750,000 distinct CDR3 sequences, 20% to 25% of them detected only once. Of the sample, 9.4% falls within the top ten clones. These same records also appear under a second study, on T cells of mothers and their children.

The sequencing sample was made of blood. Every receptor here comes from a boy between 10 and 17 years old in good health.

This clonotype was seen more than once but under ten times. The V call is TRBV9, the J call TRBJ2-5, with 9 bases fitting TRBD1. The closer fit of TRBJ2-7 to the DNA end suggests the J call may be wrong. The CDR3 has 15 residues. CDR1 SGDLS and CDR2 YYNGEE come from the germline V gene. CDR3 nucleotides: TGTGCCAGCAGCGGGACCGGGACAGGGCTGAACGAGCAGTACTTC. This translates into CASSGTGTGLNEQYF.

This clonotype has a handful of counts. V is TRBV5-1 and J is TRBJ2-5, with no clear D. The germline CDR1 and CDR2 sequences are SGHRS and YFSETQ. CDR3 length: 14 residues. V shed 0 bases and J shed 5 bases, with 11 bases lying between them. The CDR3 protein is CASSLEARWETQYF. As DNA, the CDR3 is TGCGCCAGCAGCTTGGAAGCAAGATGGGAGACCCAGTACTTC.

The V and J genes are TRBV6-5 and TRBJ2-7; 9 bases are shared with TRBD2. The CDR3 has 14 amino acids. V lost 6 bases, J lost 7 bases, and 10 bases stayed unmatched. Germline V gene data show CDR1 as MNHEY and CDR2 as SVGAGI. As DNA, the CDR3 is TGTGCCAGCAGGATAGCGGGAGAGGCAGAAGAGCAGTACTTC. Translation: CASRIAGEAEEQYF.

The chain has TRBV7-9 and TRBJ2-5; D perhaps matches TRBD1 (6 bases). Germline V lookup: CDR1 SEHNR, CDR2 FQNEAQ (reference sequence). V shed 5 bases and J shed 3 bases, with 16 bases lying between them. The CDR3 sequence is 15 residues long. The CDR3 region is CASSTPGTREETQYF. In DNA form, the CDR3 reads TGTGCCAGCAGCACTCCAGGGACAAGGGAAGAGACCCAGTACTTC.

In its sample, this clonotype was seen a few times. The chain uses TRBV5-4 and TRBJ2-1; 15 positions agree with TRBD2. Germline V gives CDR1 SGHNT, CDR2 YYREEE (reference sequence). This CDR3 comprises 19 residues. V gave up 3 bases and J gave up 0 bases; unmatched junction bases: 7. The CDR3 reads CASSSVPGLAGGSYNEQFF. The CDR3 nucleotides read TGTGCCAGCAGCTCCGTCCCGGGACTAGCGGGGGGCTCCTACAATGAGCAGTTCTTC.

This clonotype was observed once. The rearrangement links TRBV10-3 to TRBJ1-2, with a weak D call TRBD1 (6 bases). This CDR3 is 11 amino acids long. Trimming took off 9 bases at V and 7 bases at J, with 12 bases between the two ends. Germline V lookup: CDR1 ENHRY, CDR2 SYGVKD. The DNA of the CDR3 is TGTGCCATACAGGGTGCCTTTGGCTACACCTTC. Encoded protein: CAIQGAFGYTF.

The table lists this clonotype with a few counts. V and J are TRBV7-3 and TRBJ1-4; possibly TRBD1 for D (5 bases). This CDR3 has 15 residues. V shed 2 bases and J shed 3 bases, with 10 bases lying between them. The germline CDR1 and CDR2 sequences are SGHTA and FQGTGA. CDR3 bases: TGTGCCAGCAGCTTATACGCAGGGCCTAATGAAAAACTGTTTTTT. Protein product: CASSLYAGPNEKLFF.

The CDR3 loop is CASSQVMTDTGELFF. For the CDR3, the DNA is TGTGCCAGCAGCCAAGTCATGACGGACACCGGGGAGCTGTTTTTT. The rearrangement joins TRBV14 to TRBJ2-2; no clear D gene. V lost 1 base and J lost 3, with 9 bases in between. CDR1 and CDR2 (germline): SGHDN, FVKESK. The CDR3 extends over 15 amino acids.

This clonotype was seen many times. This chain uses TRBV9 with TRBJ2-5, with 8 bases matching TRBD1. The junction had 5 bases not matched to a gene; V was cut back by 4 bases and J by 3 bases. CDR1 is SGDLS and CDR2 is YYNGEE in the germline V gene. The CDR3 is 14 amino acids. This chain's CDR3 is CASSLTGGEETQYF. The CDR3 bases are TGTGCCAGCAGCTTAACAGGGGGTGAAGAGACCCAGTACTTC.

Only a few counts were recorded for this clonotype. The rearrangement uses TRBV29-1 and TRBJ2-5; perhaps TRBD1 as D (5 bases). The DNA end is a closer match to TRBJ2-7, so the J assignment may be wrong. The germline V gene has CDR1 SQVTM and CDR2 ANQGSEA. The CDR3 is made up of 13 amino acids. The CDR3 bases are TGCAGCGCTTCGACAGCGCTTCCCTACGAGCAGTACTTC. It encodes CSASTALPYEQYF.

This rearrangement joins TRBV7-8 to TRBJ2-5; 9 positions match TRBD1. This CDR3 is built from 16 residues. J gave up 6 bases and V 6 bases, and 14 bases lay outside the gene matches. In germline, CDR1 is SGHVS, CDR2 FQNEAQ. In nucleotides, the CDR3 is TGTGCCAGCAGGATAGACAGGGGGGGCACCAAGAAGACCCAGTACTTC. It is translated as CASRIDRGGTKKTQYF.

This clonotype was counted between two and nine times. J is TRBJ2-7 and V is TRBV28, with TRBD1 as a possible D gene (6 bases). V lost 7 bases and J 3 bases, leaving 13 bases between the germline ends. Germline assignment: CDR1 MDHEN and CDR2 SYDVKM. The CDR3 spans 13 residues. CDR3: CASKGGQGYEQYF. DNA of the CDR3: TGTGCCAGCAAAGGGGGACAAGGCTACGAGCAGTACTTC. The variable domain in full, completed from reference TRBV28 and TRBJ2-7, reads DVKVTQSSRYLVKRTGEKVFLECVQDMDHENMFWYRQDPGLGLRLIYFSYDVKMKEKGDIPEGYSVSREKKERFSLILESASTNQTSMYLCASKGGQGYEQYFGPGTRLTVT.